The entry below describes one TCR beta chain. These data come from a study of blood T cell repertoires in COVID-19. Study background: From the United States, Italy and Spain came samples of acute and convalescent COVID-19. From T cells, B-cell-depleted T cells, or PBMCs came the material, which was cDNA or gDNA.

This CDR3 comprises 16 residues. The germline V gene has CDR1 LGHDT and CDR2 YNNKEL (reference sequence). Trimming removed 3 bases at V and 2 bases at J, with 17 bases between. Per the original methods: Researchers report that nucleated cell counts were estimated from reference gene primer amplification. The repertoire was sequenced with immunoSEQ multiplex PCR; TCRdb's copy has only in-frame clones and lacks some. The V and J calls and clone size come from that table; D and trimming were worked out from the DNA. The table shows a few hundred thousand clones, with about 89% occurring only once. This TCR derives from a man aged 35-49 years who had recovered from COVID-19. The sample consisted of peripheral blood. The chain links TRBV3-1 (or the pseudogene TRBV3-2) to TRBJ2-7; tentative D call: TRBD2 (5 bases). CDR3 nucleotides: TGTGCCAGCAGCCATCAAGGAGACCCAGCGGCCTACGAGCAGTACTTC. Protein product: CASSHQGDPAAYEQYF.